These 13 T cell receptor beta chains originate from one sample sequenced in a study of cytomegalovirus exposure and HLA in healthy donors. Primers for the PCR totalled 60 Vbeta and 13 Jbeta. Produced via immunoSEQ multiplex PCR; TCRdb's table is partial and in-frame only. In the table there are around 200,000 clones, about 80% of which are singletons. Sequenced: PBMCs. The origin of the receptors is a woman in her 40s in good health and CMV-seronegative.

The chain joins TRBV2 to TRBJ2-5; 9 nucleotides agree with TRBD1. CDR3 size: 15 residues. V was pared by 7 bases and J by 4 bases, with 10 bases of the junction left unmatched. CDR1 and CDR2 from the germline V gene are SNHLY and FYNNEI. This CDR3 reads CASKSRDRVLETQYF. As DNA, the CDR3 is TGTGCCAGCAAAAGCCGGGACAGGGTTCTAGAGACCCAGTACTTC.

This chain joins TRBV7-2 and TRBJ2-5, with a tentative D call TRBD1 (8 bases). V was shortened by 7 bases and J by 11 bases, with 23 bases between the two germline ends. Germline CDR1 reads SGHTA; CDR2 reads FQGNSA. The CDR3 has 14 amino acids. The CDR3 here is CASTQGGWLGEQYF. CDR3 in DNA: TGTGCCAGCACACAGGGGGGGTGGCTAGGGGAGCAGTACTTC.

In nucleotides, the CDR3 is TGTGCCAGCAGCGTCGGAGGGGGGGTTAATGAGCAGTACTTC. It is translated as CASSVGGGVNEQYF. V is TRBV9 and J is TRBJ2-7; D is possibly TRBD2 (7 bases). CDR3 size: 14 residues. Trimming cost V 2 bases and J 7 bases, with 16 bases left between them. Germline V gives CDR1 SGDLS, CDR2 YYNGEE.

This CDR3 is CSAPDRLEAFF. In DNA, the CDR3 is TGCAGTGCCCCGGACAGACTTGAAGCTTTCTTT. V usage is TRBV20-1 and J usage is TRBJ1-1; a possible D gene is TRBD1 (6 bases). Germline CDR1 is DFQATT and CDR2 is SNEGSKA (reference sequence). There are 11 residues in the CDR3. Trimming left V 6 bases short and J 7 bases short, with 12 bases between.

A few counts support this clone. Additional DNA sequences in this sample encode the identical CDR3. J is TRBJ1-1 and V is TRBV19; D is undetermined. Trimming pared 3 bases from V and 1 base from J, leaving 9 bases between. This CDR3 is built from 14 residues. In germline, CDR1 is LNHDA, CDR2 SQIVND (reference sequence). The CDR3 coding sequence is TGTGCCAGTAGTATTTCGGGTGGGAACACTGAAGCTTTCTTT. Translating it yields CASSISGGNTEAFF. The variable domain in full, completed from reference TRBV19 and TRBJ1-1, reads DGGITQSPKYLFRKEGQNVTLSCEQNLNHDAMYWYRQDPGQGLRLIYYSQIVNDFQKGDIAEGYSVSREKKESFPLTVTSAQKNPTAFYLCASSISGGNTEAFFGQGTRLTVV.

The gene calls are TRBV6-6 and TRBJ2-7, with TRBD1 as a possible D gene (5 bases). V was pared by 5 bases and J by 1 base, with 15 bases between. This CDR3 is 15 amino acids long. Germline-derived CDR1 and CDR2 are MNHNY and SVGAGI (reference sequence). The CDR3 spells CASSVATAQSYEQYF. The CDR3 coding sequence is TGTGCCAGCAGTGTTGCGACAGCCCAATCCTACGAGCAGTACTTC.

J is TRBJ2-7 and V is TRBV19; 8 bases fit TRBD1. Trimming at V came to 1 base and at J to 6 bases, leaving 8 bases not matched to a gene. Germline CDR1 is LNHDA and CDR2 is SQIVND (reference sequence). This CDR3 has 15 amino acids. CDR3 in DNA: TGTGCCAGTAGTATAGGACAGGGGAGAGCGAGCGAGCAGTACTTC. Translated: CASSIGQGRASEQYF.

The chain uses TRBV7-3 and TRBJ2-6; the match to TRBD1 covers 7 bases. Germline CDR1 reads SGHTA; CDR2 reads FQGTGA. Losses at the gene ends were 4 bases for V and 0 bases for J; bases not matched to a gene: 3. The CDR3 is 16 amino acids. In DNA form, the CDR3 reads TGTGCCAGCAGCTCACAGGGGCCCTCTGGGGCCAACGTCCTGACTTTC. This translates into CASSSQGPSGANVLTF.

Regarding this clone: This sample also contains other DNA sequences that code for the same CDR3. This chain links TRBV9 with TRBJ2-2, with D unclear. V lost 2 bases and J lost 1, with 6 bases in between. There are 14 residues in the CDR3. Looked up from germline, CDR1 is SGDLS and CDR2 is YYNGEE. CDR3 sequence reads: CASSVVVNTGELFF. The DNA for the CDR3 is TGTGCCAGCAGCGTGGTAGTGAACACCGGGGAGCTGTTTTTT.

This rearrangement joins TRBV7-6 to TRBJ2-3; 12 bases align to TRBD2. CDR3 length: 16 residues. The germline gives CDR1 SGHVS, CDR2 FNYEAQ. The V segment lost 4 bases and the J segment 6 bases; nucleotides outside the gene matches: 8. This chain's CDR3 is CASSSYLAGGTDTQYF. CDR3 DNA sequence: TGTGCCAGCAGCTCCTACCTAGCGGGGGGGACGGATACGCAGTATTTT.

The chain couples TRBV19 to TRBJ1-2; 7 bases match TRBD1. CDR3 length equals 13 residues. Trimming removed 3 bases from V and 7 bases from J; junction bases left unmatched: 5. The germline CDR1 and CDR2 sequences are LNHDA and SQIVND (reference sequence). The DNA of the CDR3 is TGTGCCAGTAGTATGACAGGGCTTGGTGGCTACACCTTC. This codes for CASSMTGLGGYTF.

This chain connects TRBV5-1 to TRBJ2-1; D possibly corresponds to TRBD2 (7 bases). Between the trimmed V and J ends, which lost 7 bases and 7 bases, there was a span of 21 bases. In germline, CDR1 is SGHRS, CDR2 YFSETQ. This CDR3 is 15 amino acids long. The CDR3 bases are TGCGCCAGCGGGGGCCCGGGTGGTAGCGGGAATGAGCAGTTCTTC. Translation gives CASGGPGGSGNEQFF.

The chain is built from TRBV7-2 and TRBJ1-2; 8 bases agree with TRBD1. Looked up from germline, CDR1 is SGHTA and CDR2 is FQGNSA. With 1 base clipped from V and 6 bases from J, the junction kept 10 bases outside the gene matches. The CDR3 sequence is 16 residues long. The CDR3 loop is CASSLVATGGWNGYTF. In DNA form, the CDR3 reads TGTGCCAGCAGCTTAGTAGCTACAGGGGGATGGAATGGCTACACCTTC. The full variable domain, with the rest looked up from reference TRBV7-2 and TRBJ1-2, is GAGVSQSPSNKVTEKGKDVELRCDPISGHTALYWYRQSLGQGLEFLIYFQGNSAPDKSGLPSDRFSAERTGGSVSTLTIQRTQQEDSAVYLCASSLVATGGWNGYTFGSGTRLTVV.